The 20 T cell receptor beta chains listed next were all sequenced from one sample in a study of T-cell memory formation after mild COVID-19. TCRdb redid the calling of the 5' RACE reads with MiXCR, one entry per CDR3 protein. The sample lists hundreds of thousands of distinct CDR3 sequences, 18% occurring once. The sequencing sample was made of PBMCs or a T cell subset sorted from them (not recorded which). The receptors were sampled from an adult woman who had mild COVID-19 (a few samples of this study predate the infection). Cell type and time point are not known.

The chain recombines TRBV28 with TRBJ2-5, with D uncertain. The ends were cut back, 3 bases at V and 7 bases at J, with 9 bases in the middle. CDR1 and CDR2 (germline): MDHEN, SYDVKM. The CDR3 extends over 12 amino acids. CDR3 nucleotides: TGTGCCAGCAGTTTCGCAGTAGCGACCCAGTACTTC. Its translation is CASSFAVATQYF.

The CDR3 DNA is TGCAGCGTTGCCGACAGGATGAACACTGAAGCTTTCTTT. This encodes CSVADRMNTEAFF. The genes are TRBV29-1 and TRBJ1-1, with D maybe TRBD1 (6 bases). V dropped 4 bases and J dropped 0 bases, with 9 bases sitting between them. This CDR3 is built from 13 residues. CDR1 is SQVTM, CDR2 ANQGSEA, per germline.

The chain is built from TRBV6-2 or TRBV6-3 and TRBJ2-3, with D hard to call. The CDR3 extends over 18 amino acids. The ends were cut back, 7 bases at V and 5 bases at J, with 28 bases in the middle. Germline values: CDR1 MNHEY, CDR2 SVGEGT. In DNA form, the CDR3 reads TGTGCCAGCACGAGGATGGCGACGGGCCGCCCCAATGGAGATACGCAGTATTTT. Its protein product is CASTRMATGRPNGDTQYF.

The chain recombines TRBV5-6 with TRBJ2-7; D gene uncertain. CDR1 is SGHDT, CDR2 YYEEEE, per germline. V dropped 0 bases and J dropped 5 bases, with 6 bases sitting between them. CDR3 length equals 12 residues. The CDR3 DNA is TGTGCCAGCAGCTTGGGCGTTGACGAGCAGTACTTC. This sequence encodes CASSLGVDEQYF.

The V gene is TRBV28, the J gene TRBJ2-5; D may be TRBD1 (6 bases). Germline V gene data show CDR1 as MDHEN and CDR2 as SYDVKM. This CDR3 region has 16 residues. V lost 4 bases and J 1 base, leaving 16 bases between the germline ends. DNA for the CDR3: TGTGCCAGCAGTTCCCCCCAGACAGGTTCCCAAGAGACCCAGTACTTC. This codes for CASSSPQTGSQETQYF.

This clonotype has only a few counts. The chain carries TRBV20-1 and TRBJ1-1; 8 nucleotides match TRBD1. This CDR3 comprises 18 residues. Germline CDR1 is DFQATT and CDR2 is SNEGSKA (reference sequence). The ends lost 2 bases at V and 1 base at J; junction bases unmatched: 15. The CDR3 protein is CSARIKQGAFSRNTEAFF. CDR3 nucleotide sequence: TGCAGTGCTAGAATAAAGCAGGGGGCCTTTTCGCGGAACACTGAAGCTTTCTTT.

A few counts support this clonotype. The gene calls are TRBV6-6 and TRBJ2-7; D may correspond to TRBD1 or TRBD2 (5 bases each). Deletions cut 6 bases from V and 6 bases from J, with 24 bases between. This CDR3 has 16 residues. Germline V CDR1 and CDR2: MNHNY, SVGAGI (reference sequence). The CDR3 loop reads CASSTRVTGGSLEQYF. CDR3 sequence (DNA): TGTGCCAGCAGCACCAGAGTTACTGGGGGAAGCCTCGAGCAGTACTTC.

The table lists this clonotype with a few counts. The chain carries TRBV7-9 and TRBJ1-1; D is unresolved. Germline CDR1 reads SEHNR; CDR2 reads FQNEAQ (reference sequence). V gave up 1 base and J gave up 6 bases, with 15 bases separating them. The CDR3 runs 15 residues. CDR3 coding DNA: TGTGCCAGCAGCTTAGTAGGGCGGGGTAAGGCTGAAGCTTTCTTT. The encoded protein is CASSLVGRGKAEAFF.

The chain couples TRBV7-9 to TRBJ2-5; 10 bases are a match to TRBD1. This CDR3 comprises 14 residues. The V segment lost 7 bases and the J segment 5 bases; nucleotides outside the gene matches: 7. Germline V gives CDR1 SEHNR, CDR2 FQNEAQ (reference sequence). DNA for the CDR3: TGTGCCAGCAATAGGGACAGGGGATTGGAGACCCAGTACTTC. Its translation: CASNRDRGLETQYF.

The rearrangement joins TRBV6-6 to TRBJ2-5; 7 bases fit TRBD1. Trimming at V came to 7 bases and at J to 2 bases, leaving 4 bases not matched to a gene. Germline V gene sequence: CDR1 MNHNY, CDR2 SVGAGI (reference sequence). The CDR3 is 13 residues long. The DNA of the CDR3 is TGTGCCAGCACCCGGGACAGTCAAGAGACCCAGTACTTC. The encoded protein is CASTRDSQETQYF.

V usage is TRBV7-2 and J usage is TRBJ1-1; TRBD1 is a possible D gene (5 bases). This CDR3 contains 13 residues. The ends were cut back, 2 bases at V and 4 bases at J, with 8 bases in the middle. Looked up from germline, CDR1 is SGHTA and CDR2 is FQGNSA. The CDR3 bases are TGTGCCAGCAGCTTATTGCAGGGCACTGAAGCTTTCTTT. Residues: CASSLLQGTEAFF.

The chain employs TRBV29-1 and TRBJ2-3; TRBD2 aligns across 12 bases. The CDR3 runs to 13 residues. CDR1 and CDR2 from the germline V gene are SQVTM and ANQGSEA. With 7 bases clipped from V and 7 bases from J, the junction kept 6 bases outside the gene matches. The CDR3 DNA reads TGCAGCGGTGGACTAGCGGGGACCAATACGCAGTATTTT. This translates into CSGGLAGTNTQYF.

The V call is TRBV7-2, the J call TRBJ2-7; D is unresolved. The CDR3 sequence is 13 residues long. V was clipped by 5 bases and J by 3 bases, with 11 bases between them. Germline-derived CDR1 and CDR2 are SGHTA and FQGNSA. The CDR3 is CASSQGRYYEQYF. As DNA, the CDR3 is TGTGCCAGCAGCCAAGGACGGTACTACGAGCAGTACTTC.

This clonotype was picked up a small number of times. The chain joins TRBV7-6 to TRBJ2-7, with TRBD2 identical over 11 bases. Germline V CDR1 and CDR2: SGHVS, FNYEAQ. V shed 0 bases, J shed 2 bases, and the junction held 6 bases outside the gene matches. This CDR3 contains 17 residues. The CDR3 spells CASSLAALAGAPYEQYF. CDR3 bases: TGTGCCAGCAGCTTAGCGGCACTAGCGGGAGCCCCCTACGAGCAGTACTTC.

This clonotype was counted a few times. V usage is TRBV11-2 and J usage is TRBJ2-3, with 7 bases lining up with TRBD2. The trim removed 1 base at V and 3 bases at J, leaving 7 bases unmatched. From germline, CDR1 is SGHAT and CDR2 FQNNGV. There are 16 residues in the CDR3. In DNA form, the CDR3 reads TGTGCCAGCAGCTTAGTGCGCGGGAGAAGGACAGATACGCAGTATTTT. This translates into CASSLVRGRRTDTQYF.

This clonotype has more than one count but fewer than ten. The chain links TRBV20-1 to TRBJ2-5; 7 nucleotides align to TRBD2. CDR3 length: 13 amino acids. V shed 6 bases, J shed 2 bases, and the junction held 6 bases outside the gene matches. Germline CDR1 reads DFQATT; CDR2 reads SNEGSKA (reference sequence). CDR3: CSATASGQETQYF. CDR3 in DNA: TGCAGTGCCACGGCTAGCGGTCAAGAGACCCAGTACTTC.

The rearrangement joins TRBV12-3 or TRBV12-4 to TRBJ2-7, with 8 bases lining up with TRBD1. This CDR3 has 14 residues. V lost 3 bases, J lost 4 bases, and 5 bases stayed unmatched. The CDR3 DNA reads TGTGCCAGCAGTTTTCGACAGGGGTGGTACGAGCAGTACTTC. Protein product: CASSFRQGWYEQYF.

The CDR3 region is CASSYDRVAVDTQYF. The CDR3 bases are TGTGCCAGCAGCTACGACAGGGTGGCTGTGGATACGCAGTATTTT. This chain joins TRBV7-2 and TRBJ2-3; 7 nucleotides agree with TRBD1. The CDR3 contains 15 residues. The germline V gene has CDR1 SGHTA and CDR2 FQGNSA. With V trimmed by 4 bases and J by 6 bases, 10 bases remained unmatched.

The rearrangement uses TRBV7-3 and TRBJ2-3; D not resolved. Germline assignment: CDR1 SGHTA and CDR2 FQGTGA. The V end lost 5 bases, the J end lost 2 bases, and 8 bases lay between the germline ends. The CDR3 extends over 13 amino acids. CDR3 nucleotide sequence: TGTGCCAGCAGCCCCAAACCCACAGATACGCAGTATTTT. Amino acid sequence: CASSPKPTDTQYF.

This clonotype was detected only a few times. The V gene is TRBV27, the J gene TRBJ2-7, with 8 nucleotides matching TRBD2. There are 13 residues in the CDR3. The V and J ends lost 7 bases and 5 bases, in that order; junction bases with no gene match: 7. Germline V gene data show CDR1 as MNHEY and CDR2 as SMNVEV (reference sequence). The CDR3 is CASTRGGGHEQYF. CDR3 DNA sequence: TGTGCCAGCACCCGTGGCGGGGGGCACGAGCAGTACTTC.